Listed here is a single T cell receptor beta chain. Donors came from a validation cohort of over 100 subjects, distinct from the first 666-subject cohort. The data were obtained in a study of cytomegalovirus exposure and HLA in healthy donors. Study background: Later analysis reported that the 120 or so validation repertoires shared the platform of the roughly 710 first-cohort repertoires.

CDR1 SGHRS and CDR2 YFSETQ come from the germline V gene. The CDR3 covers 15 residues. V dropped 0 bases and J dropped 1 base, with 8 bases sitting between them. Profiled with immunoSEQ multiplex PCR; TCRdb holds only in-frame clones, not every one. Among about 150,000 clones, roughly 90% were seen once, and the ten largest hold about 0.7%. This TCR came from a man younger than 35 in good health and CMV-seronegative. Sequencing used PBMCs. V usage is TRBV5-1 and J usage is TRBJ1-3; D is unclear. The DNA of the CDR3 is TGCGCCAGCAGCTTGGCCGCGGGTTCTGGAAACACCATATATTTT. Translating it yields CASSLAAGSGNTIYF.